This T cell receptor beta chain was retrieved from a study of T cells in Graves' hyperthyroidism and ophthalmopathy. Exclusion of a patient resulted from uncontrolled infection, other autoimmune disease, pregnancy or lactation. Study results and caveats: By a 13 V-J model, ophthalmopathy was set apart from stable hyperthyroidism.

Researchers took RNA transcripts and amplified the TCR beta CDR3 regions from them. The HTBI primer set served for first-round RT-PCR of the TCR CDR3. TCRdb recomputed calls from the multiplex PCR reads with MiXCR, one row per CDR3 protein. The sample holds around 240,000 distinct CDR3 sequences; less than 20% are singletons and the top ten take around 28%. This clonotype occurred many times. What it recognizes is unknown. This CDR3 spans 12 amino acids. Germline CDR1 and CDR2: GTSNPN and SVGIG (reference sequence). Trimming removed 6 bases from V and 3 bases from J, with 11 bases in between. Sequenced input: blood. This clonotype originated in a woman under 30 with Graves' ophthalmopathy. The chain combines TRBV30 with TRBJ1-1, with a possible D match to TRBD1 (6 bases). The CDR3 DNA reads TGTGCCTGTCCGAGGGGGGACACTGAAGCTTTCTTT. Amino acids: CACPRGDTEAFF.